The clone carrying this T cell receptor beta chain was seen a few times. Its antigen is not known. CDR1 and CDR2 (germline): SGHNT, YYREEE (reference sequence). CDR3 length: 16 amino acids. Unmatched junction bases numbered 14, after V lost 4 bases and J lost 5 bases. The study reverse transcribed the entire isolated RNA, so it sequenced expressed TCRB transcripts. Profiled with immunoSEQ multiplex PCR; TCRdb holds only in-frame clones, not every one. The table lists hundreds of thousands of clones, about 14% of them singletons, with approximately 0.043% in the top ten. These data belong to a study of beta chain features in type 1 diabetes. Study-level information: Healthy donors and patients showed comparable age, gender and cell yields. General study findings and limits: Amplification by PCR could prefer shorter templates, with the same effect in patients and controls. Whether HLA type affects TCRB rearrangement stayed undetermined in the present work. Researchers report that Type 1 diabetes patients had moderately but significantly shorter TCRB CDR3s across all four CD4+ subsets.

Specimen: naive CD4+ T cells from blood. The V and J genes are TRBV5-4 and TRBJ2-7; 8 bases map to TRBD1. The clonotype was recovered from a man between 18 and 35 years old with type 1 diabetes. The CDR3 sequence is CASSPAPDRGIHEQYF. DNA of the CDR3: TGTGCCAGCAGCCCGGCCCCCGACAGGGGTATCCACGAGCAGTACTTC. The full variable domain, completed using reference TRBV5-4 and TRBJ2-7, is ETGVTQSPTHLIKTRGQQVTLRCSSQSGHNTVSWYQQALGQGPQFIFQYYREEENGRGNFPPRFSGLQFPNYSSELNVNALELDDSALYLCASSPAPDRGIHEQYFGPGTRLTVT.